The 9 T cell receptor beta chains given below trace back to one sample, sequenced in a study of a mutant IDH1 vaccine in newly diagnosed glioma. Time point described: week 47, end of study. Each dose delivered 300 ug of mutant IDH1 20-mer peptide subcutaneously with imiquimod. Clones were read by immunoSEQ multiplex PCR, and TCRdb kept only the in-frame ones, dropping some. In the table there are 60,000 to 65,000 clones, over 80% of which are singletons. These receptors have no known antigen. Source: PBMCs, taken from a glioma patient whose treatment included an IDH1 peptide vaccine. These receptors were taken from a man aged 30 to 39 with glioma.

V gene TRBV19 combines with J gene TRBJ1-5, with D maybe TRBD1 (6 bases). Germline lookup yields CDR1 LNHDA and CDR2 SQIVND (reference sequence). V was trimmed by 2 bases and J by 3 bases, leaving 8 bases between them. The CDR3 runs 14 residues. The DNA for the CDR3 is TGTGCCAGTAGTATACAGGGGAACAATCAGCCCCAGCATTTT. Amino acids: CASSIQGNNQPQHF.

This chain connects TRBV12-5 to TRBJ1-4, with TRBD1 identical over 9 bases. V shed 9 bases, J shed 5 bases, and the junction held 4 bases outside the gene matches. CDR1 LGHNT and CDR2 FRNRAP come from the germline V gene. The CDR3 has 13 amino acids. The CDR3: CASLDRGNEKLFF. The CDR3 coding sequence is TGTGCTAGCCTGGACAGGGGAAATGAAAAACTGTTTTTT.

The V gene is TRBV27, the J gene TRBJ1-2; perhaps TRBD1 as D (5 bases). Trimming pared 3 bases from V and 3 bases from J, leaving 20 bases between. This CDR3 is 17 amino acids long. Germline V gene sequence: CDR1 MNHEY, CDR2 SMNVEV (reference sequence). The CDR3 reads CASSLSLKGKLDYGYTF. DNA for the CDR3: TGTGCCAGCAGTTTGAGTCTTAAGGGGAAACTCGACTATGGCTACACCTTC.

The V and J genes are TRBV19 and TRBJ2-4; D unresolved. The CDR3 is 13 amino acids. The V end lost 3 bases, the J end lost 2 bases, and 5 bases lay between the germline ends. CDR1 is LNHDA and CDR2 is SQIVND in the germline V gene (reference sequence). The CDR3 loop is CASSISTKNIQYF. The CDR3 DNA reads as TGTGCCAGTAGTATTTCGACCAAAAACATTCAGTACTTC.

There are many counts of this clone. The chain joins TRBV6-4 to TRBJ2-2, with D perhaps matching TRBD1 or TRBD2 (5 bases each). The CDR3 has 13 residues. The V end lost 0 bases, the J end lost 6 bases, and 5 bases lay between the germline ends. CDR1 is MRHNA, CDR2 SNTAGT, per germline. CDR3 bases: TGTGCCAGCAGTGACTCGGGGGCCGGGGAGCTGTTTTTT. Encoded protein: CASSDSGAGELFF.

The rearrangement links TRBV2 to TRBJ1-5; D is unclear. The germline V and J ends were trimmed by 7 bases and 5 bases, with 12 bases remaining between them. Germline values: CDR1 SNHLY, CDR2 FYNNEI. There are 13 residues in the CDR3. The CDR3 region is CASTRAVYQPQHF. The CDR3 coding sequence is TGTGCCAGCACTCGGGCTGTGTATCAGCCCCAGCATTTT.

The CDR3 nucleotides are TGCGCCAGCAGCCAAGTGGCCAGCGGGGGAGAGACCCAGTACTTC. It is translated as CASSQVASGGETQYF. J is TRBJ2-5 and V is TRBV4-1; 8 positions match TRBD2. V was pared by 1 base and J by 4 bases, with 5 bases of the junction left unmatched. CDR3 length equals 15 residues. The germline gives CDR1 MGHRA, CDR2 YSYEKL.

This clone was seen only once. V usage is TRBV5-4 and J usage is TRBJ2-1; D is ambiguous. The CDR3 sequence is 13 residues long. Trimming removed 0 bases from V and 5 bases from J, with 6 bases in between. The germline V gene has CDR1 SGHNT and CDR2 YYREEE (reference sequence). CDR3: CASSLALHNEQFF. CDR3 in DNA: TGTGCCAGCAGCTTGGCCCTCCACAATGAGCAGTTCTTC. The full variable domain, its missing parts supplied by reference TRBV5-4 and TRBJ2-1, is ETGVTQSPTHLIKTRGQQVTLRCSSQSGHNTVSWYQQALGQGPQFIFQYYREEENGRGNFPPRFSGLQFPNYSSELNVNALELDDSALYLCASSLALHNEQFFGPGTRLTVL.

The rearrangement uses TRBV6-5 and TRBJ1-4; D is ambiguous. The V end was cut by 2 bases, the J end by 6 bases, with 7 bases between. The CDR3 contains 13 residues. From germline, CDR1 is MNHEY and CDR2 SVGAGI. The CDR3 nucleotides are TGTGCCAGCAGTTACGGTCCCCATGAAAAACTGTTTTTT. Translation gives CASSYGPHEKLFF.